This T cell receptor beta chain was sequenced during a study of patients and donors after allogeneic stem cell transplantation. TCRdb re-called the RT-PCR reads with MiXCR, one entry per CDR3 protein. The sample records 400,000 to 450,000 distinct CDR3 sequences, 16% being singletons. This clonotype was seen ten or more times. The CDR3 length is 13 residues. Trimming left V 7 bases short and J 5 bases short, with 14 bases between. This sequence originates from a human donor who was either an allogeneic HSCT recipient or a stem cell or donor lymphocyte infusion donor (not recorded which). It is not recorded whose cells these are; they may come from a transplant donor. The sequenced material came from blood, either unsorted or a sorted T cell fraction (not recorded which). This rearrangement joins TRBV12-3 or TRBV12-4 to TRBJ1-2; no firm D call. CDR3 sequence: CASNGPGLYGYTF. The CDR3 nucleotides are TGTGCCAGCAATGGCCCAGGACTTTATGGCTACACCTTC.